Shown below are 7 T cell receptor beta chains from a single sample sequenced in a study of OX40 agonist ivuxolimab in advanced cancers. TCRdb keeps only in-frame clones here, not all; method: immunoSEQ multiplex PCR. The sample lists 35,000 to 45,000 clones, about 88% occurring once. The source was CD4+ or CD8+ T cells sorted from blood, collected in a trial of the OX40 agonist ivuxolimab. The receptors stem from an adult with an advanced solid tumor such as melanoma, head and neck, liver or kidney cancer.

The rearrangement joins TRBV6-1 to TRBJ2-7; D unclear. The CDR3 totals 13 residues. From germline, CDR1 is MNHNS and CDR2 SASEGT. Between the trimmed V and J ends, which lost 7 bases and 0 bases, there was a span of 10 bases. CDR3 residues: CASTPQSSYEQYF. The CDR3, as DNA: TGTGCCAGCACCCCGCAGAGCTCCTACGAGCAGTACTTC.

The rearrangement uses TRBV19 and TRBJ2-5; the D gene is possibly TRBD2 (5 bases). Trimming removed 4 bases at V and 2 bases at J, with 14 bases between. CDR3 length equals 15 residues. CDR1 and CDR2 from the germline V gene are LNHDA and SQIVND (reference sequence). CDR3 in DNA: TGTGCCAGTAGTAGTTTTGGTCGGGGACAAGAGACCCAGTACTTC. Its protein is CASSSFGRGQETQYF.

The chain has TRBV6-1 and TRBJ1-1; D unresolved. Germline lookup yields CDR1 MNHNS and CDR2 SASEGT. V was trimmed by 1 base and J by 0 bases, leaving 6 bases between them. This CDR3 has 14 residues. The CDR3 reads CASSEDELNTEAFF. CDR3 in DNA: TGTGCCAGCAGTGAAGACGAATTGAACACTGAAGCTTTCTTT.

This chain joins TRBV11-2 and TRBJ2-7; D is unclear. Trimming cost V 1 base and J 5 bases, with 6 bases left between them. CDR3 size: 12 residues. Germline V lookup: CDR1 SGHAT, CDR2 FQNNGV. CDR3 coding DNA: TGTGCCAGCAGCTTAGGGGCCCACGAGCAGTACTTC. Amino acids: CASSLGAHEQYF.

The gene calls are TRBV30 and TRBJ2-7, with 10 positions matching TRBD1. Germline values: CDR1 GTSNPN, CDR2 SVGIG (reference sequence). CDR3 size: 13 residues. The V and J ends lost 5 bases and 0 bases, in that order; junction bases with no gene match: 1. CDR3 DNA: TGTGCCTGGGGGACAGGGGACTCCTACGAGCAGTACTTC. Its protein product is CAWGTGDSYEQYF.

The genes are TRBV19 and TRBJ1-6, with D perhaps matching TRBD1 (6 bases). The germline V and J ends were trimmed by 2 bases and 10 bases, with 18 bases remaining between them. The CDR3 sequence is 16 residues long. Germline loops: CDR1 LNHDA, CDR2 SQIVND (reference sequence). CDR3 in DNA: TGTGCCAGTAGTATATCATCGGGACATCTCCCCTCACCCCTCCACTTT. This encodes CASSISSGHLPSPLHF.

The rearrangement joins TRBV11-3 to TRBJ1-2, with D perhaps TRBD1 (5 bases). Per germline, CDR1 SGHNT and CDR2 YENEEA. This CDR3 is built from 14 residues. Deletions cut 1 base from V and 8 bases from J, with 14 bases between. The CDR3 DNA reads TGTGCCAGCAGCTTAGGTTCAGGGATGAGCGGCTACACCTTC. Protein sequence: CASSLGSGMSGYTF.